The 20 T cell receptor beta chains below all came from one sample that was sequenced in a study of radiotherapy plus CTLA-4 blockade in lung cancer. The repertoire was sequenced with immunoSEQ multiplex PCR; TCRdb's copy has only in-frame clones and lacks some. The profile shows roughly 44,000 clones, roughly 76% of them singletons. The source material was peripheral blood, sampled from a patient treated with radiotherapy plus ipilimumab. All receptors derive from a human donor with non-small cell lung cancer who had stable disease on radiotherapy plus ipilimumab.

In regard to this clone: Relative to the germline gene, one junction end is altered; a read error may explain this. This chain uses TRBV7-2 with TRBJ2-5; unclear D gene. CDR1 SGHTA and CDR2 FQGNSA come from the germline V gene. This CDR3 comprises 12 residues. The CDR3 sequence: CASNLDTETQYF. The CDR3 bases are TGTGCCAGCAACTTAGATACGGAGACCCAGTACTTC.

Here the CDR3 DNA reads TGTGCCAGCAGCTTAGAATCGGGACGGATCAATGAAAAACTGTTTTTT. Residues: CASSLESGRINEKLFF. The rearrangement joins TRBV7-9 to TRBJ1-4; D possibly corresponds to TRBD1 (5 bases). In germline, CDR1 is SEHNR, CDR2 FQNEAQ (reference sequence). The ends were cut back, 1 base at V and 5 bases at J, with 14 bases in the middle. This CDR3 region has 16 residues.

In this sample, this clone turned up many times. The genes are TRBV30 and TRBJ2-7, with 9 nucleotides matching TRBD1. After removal of 3 bases from V and 5 bases from J, the junction contained 8 bases not matched to a gene. The CDR3 spans 14 residues. Germline values: CDR1 GTSNPN, CDR2 SVGIG (reference sequence). CDR3 in amino acids: CAWRGTGKTNEQYF. CDR3 coding DNA: TGTGCCTGGAGAGGGACAGGGAAAACCAACGAGCAGTACTTC.

The V call is TRBV6-5, the J call TRBJ1-2; 10 bases agree with TRBD1. The V gene end was trimmed by 9 bases and the J gene end by 2 bases; junction bases not matched to a gene: 9. CDR3 length: 15 amino acids. Per germline, CDR1 MNHEY and CDR2 SVGAGI. Here the CDR3 reads CASFGTGAINYGYTF. CDR3 in DNA: TGTGCCAGTTTTGGGACAGGGGCCATAAACTATGGCTACACCTTC.

The chain joins TRBV11-2 to TRBJ1-1; 7 nucleotides agree with TRBD1. V shed 2 bases, J shed 4 bases, and the junction held 4 bases outside the gene matches. Per germline, CDR1 SGHAT and CDR2 FQNNGV. The CDR3 contains 14 residues. The CDR3 nucleotides are TGTGCCAGCAGCTTATCTCAGGGGGGCACTGAAGCTTTCTTT. The encoded protein is CASSLSQGGTEAFF.

There are a few counts of this clone. The gene calls are TRBV4-1 and TRBJ2-7; 7 bases map to TRBD2. The junction had 7 bases not matched to a gene; V was cut back by 2 bases and J by 3 bases. This CDR3 contains 15 residues. CDR1 and CDR2 (germline): MGHRA, YSYEKL. The CDR3 DNA reads TGCGCCAGCAGCCAAACTAGCGACGGGATCTACGAGCAGTACGTC. This translates into CASSQTSDGIYEQYV.

This chain joins TRBV5-1 and TRBJ2-2; D tentatively fits TRBD1 or TRBD2 (5 bases each). Trimming left V 3 bases short and J 0 bases short, with 12 bases between. Germline lookup yields CDR1 SGHRS and CDR2 YFSETQ. The CDR3 runs 16 residues. The CDR3 is CASSYLGTSNTGELFF. CDR3 in DNA: TGCGCCAGCAGCTATCTCGGGACCTCGAACACCGGGGAGCTGTTTTTT.

The rearrangement uses TRBV5-1 and TRBJ1-6, with D possibly matching TRBD1 (5 bases). Germline V gene sequence: CDR1 SGHRS, CDR2 YFSETQ. Between the trimmed V and J ends, which lost 5 bases and 5 bases, there was a span of 23 bases. The CDR3 totals 18 residues. The CDR3 is CASSHHAQGRMNNSPLHF. CDR3 nucleotides: TGCGCCAGCAGTCACCACGCCCAGGGAAGGATGAATAATTCACCCCTCCACTTT. The whole variable domain, remainder taken from reference TRBV5-1 and TRBJ1-6, is KAGVTQTPRYLIKTRGQQVTLSCSPISGHRSVSWYQQTPGQGLQFLFEYFSETQRNKGNFPGRFSGRQFSNSRSEMNVSTLELGDSALYLCASSHHAQGRMNNSPLHFGNGTRLTVT.

The chain joins TRBV4-3 to TRBJ1-1, with 8 nucleotides matching TRBD1. Germline lookup yields CDR1 LGHNA and CDR2 YSLEER. The CDR3 is 15 amino acids. V trimming: 0 bases; J trimming: 1 base; junction bases outside the gene matches: 1. The CDR3 DNA reads TGCGCCAGCAGCCAAGATGGACAGGGGAACACTGAAGCTTTCTTT. Its protein is CASSQDGQGNTEAFF.

Concerning this clone: This CDR3 is also generated by other DNA sequences in the sample. The chain couples TRBV7-2 to TRBJ2-3; D gene unclear. Germline-derived CDR1 and CDR2 are SGHTA and FQGNSA. The CDR3 is 14 amino acids. Trimming took off 5 bases at V and 2 bases at J, with 11 bases between the two ends. The CDR3 DNA reads TGTGCCAGCAGCCCTGGTCTCGCCACAGATACGCAGTATTTT. The encoded protein is CASSPGLATDTQYF.

V and J are TRBV6-5 and TRBJ1-5, with TRBD1 identical over 8 bases. The germline V gene encodes CDR1 MNHEY and CDR2 SVGAGI. The CDR3 sequence is 15 residues long. V trimming: 5 bases; J trimming: 6 bases; junction bases outside the gene matches: 9. CDR3 amino acids: CASSAGPDRVQPQHF. CDR3 DNA: TGTGCCAGCAGTGCCGGCCCGGACAGGGTTCAGCCCCAGCATTTT.

This clone showed up just once. J is TRBJ2-6 and V is TRBV19; 7 positions match TRBD1. Losses at the gene ends were 10 bases for V and 0 bases for J; bases not matched to a gene: 6. The CDR3 covers 15 residues. Germline V gives CDR1 LNHDA, CDR2 SQIVND (reference sequence). The CDR3 DNA reads TGTGCCACCTGGGACAGACACTCTGGGGCCAACGTCCTGACTTTC. This translates into CATWDRHSGANVLTF. The full variable domain, in which reference TRBV19 and TRBJ2-6 provide the parts outside the CDR3, is DGGITQSPKYLFRKEGQNVTLSCEQNLNHDAMYWYRQDPGQGLRLIYYSQIVNDFQKGDIAEGYSVSREKKESFPLTVTSAQKNPTAFYLCATWDRHSGANVLTFGAGSRLTVL.

The chain uses TRBV6-4 and TRBJ2-6; no clear D. V lost 3 bases and J 2 bases, leaving 8 bases between the germline ends. This CDR3 spans 15 amino acids. In germline, CDR1 is MRHNA, CDR2 SNTAGT. CDR3 nucleotides: TGTGCCAGCAGTGAGGATAGGACTGGGGCCAACGTCCTGACTTTC. It is translated as CASSEDRTGANVLTF.

The chain uses TRBV28 and TRBJ1-2; D not certain. Germline CDR1 MDHEN, CDR2 SYDVKM. V was shortened by 4 bases and J by 6 bases, with 21 bases between the two germline ends. This CDR3 has 16 amino acids. CDR3 residues: CASSSYFAGKRDGYTF. For the CDR3, the DNA is TGTGCCAGCAGTTCCTACTTTGCAGGCAAACGGGATGGCTACACCTTC.

The V and J genes are TRBV10-2 and TRBJ2-5, with D perhaps TRBD1 or TRBD2 (5 bases each). Trimming cost V 4 bases and J 5 bases, with 11 bases left between them. The CDR3 sequence is 13 residues long. CDR1 and CDR2 (germline): WSHSY, SAAADI. CDR3 sequence reads: CASSVQGVETQYF. The DNA of the CDR3 is TGCGCCAGCAGTGTTCAGGGAGTGGAGACCCAGTACTTC.

The rearrangement joins TRBV9 to TRBJ2-2; TRBD2 aligns across 10 bases. Looked up from germline, CDR1 is SGDLS and CDR2 is YYNGEE. The CDR3 extends over 15 amino acids. V shed 4 bases, J shed 4 bases, and the junction held 4 bases outside the gene matches. The CDR3 region has the DNA TGTGCCAGCAGCTTCGGGACTAGCGTCACCGGGGAGCTGTTTTTT. Translating gives CASSFGTSVTGELFF.

By sample share, this clone is medium-sized. The V gene is TRBV6-4, the J gene TRBJ2-3; 12 nucleotides match TRBD2. From germline, CDR1 is MRHNA and CDR2 SNTAGT. This CDR3 has 16 amino acids. J lost 0 bases, V lost 2 bases, and 0 bases had no gene match. CDR3 sequence (DNA): TGTGCCAGCAGTGACCTAGCGGGGGGGAGCACAGATACGCAGTATTTT. It is translated as CASSDLAGGSTDTQYF.

This rearrangement joins TRBV2 to TRBJ2-1, with 10 positions matching TRBD1. This CDR3 has 15 amino acids. Germline CDR1 SNHLY, CDR2 FYNNEI. Trimming at V came to 0 bases and at J to 9 bases, leaving 5 bases not matched to a gene. The DNA of the CDR3 is TGTGCCAGCAGTGAAGCGCTGGGACAGGGGCGTGAGCAGTTCTTC. Its protein product is CASSEALGQGREQFF.

The V call is TRBV27, the J call TRBJ1-5; D may be TRBD1 (6 bases). The CDR3 spans 12 residues. Deletions cut 6 bases from V and 7 bases from J, with 10 bases between. Germline CDR1 MNHEY, CDR2 SMNVEV (reference sequence). CDR3 DNA sequence: TGTGCCAGCAGACAGGGTGAGCAGCCCCAGCATTTT. Translation: CASRQGEQPQHF.

This sequence joins TRBV27 and TRBJ1-2, with TRBD1 identical over 8 bases. The V gene end was trimmed by 5 bases and the J gene end by 6 bases; junction bases not matched to a gene: 11. There are 15 residues in the CDR3. The germline CDR1 and CDR2 sequences are MNHEY and SMNVEV (reference sequence). DNA for the CDR3: TGTGCCAGCAGTCTACGACAGGGGAAGTTGGATGGCTACACCTTC. Translation: CASSLRQGKLDGYTF.